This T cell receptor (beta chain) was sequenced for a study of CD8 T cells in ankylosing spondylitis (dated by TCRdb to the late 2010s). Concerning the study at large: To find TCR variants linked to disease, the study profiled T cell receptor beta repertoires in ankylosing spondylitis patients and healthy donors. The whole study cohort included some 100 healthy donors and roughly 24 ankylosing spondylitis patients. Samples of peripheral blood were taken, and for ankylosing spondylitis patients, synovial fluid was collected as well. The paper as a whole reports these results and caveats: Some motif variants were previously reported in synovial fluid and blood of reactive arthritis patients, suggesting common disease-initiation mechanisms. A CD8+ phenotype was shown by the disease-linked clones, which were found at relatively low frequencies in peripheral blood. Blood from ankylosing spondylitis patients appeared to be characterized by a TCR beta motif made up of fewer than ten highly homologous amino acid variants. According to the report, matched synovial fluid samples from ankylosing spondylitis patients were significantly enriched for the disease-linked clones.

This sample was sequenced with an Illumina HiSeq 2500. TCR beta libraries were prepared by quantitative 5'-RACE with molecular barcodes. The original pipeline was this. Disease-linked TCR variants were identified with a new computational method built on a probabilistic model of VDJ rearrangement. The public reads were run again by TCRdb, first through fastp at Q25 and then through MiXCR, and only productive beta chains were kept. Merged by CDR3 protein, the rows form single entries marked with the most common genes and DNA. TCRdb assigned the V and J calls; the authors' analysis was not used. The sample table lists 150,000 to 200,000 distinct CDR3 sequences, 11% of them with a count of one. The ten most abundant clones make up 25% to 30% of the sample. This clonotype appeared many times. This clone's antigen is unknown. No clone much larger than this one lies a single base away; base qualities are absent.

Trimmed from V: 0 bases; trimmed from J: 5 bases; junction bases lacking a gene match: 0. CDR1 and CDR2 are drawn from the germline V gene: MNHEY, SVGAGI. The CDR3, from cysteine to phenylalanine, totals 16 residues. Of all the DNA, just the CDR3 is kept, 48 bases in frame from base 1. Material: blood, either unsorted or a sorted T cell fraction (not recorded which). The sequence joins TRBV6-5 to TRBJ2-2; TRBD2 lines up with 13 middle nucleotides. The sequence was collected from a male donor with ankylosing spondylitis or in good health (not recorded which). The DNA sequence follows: TGTGCCAGCAGTTACTCGACTAGCGGGGGGACCGGGGAGCTGTTTTTT. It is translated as CASSYSTSGGTGELFF.